The source of this TCR beta chain is a study of molecular identifiers for immune sequencing clone quantification. Library preparation followed earlier protocols using designated TCR primers. TCRdb recomputed calls from the PCR reads with MiXCR, one row per CDR3 protein. The data contain 550,000 to 750,000 distinct CDR3 sequences, just under 20% of them singletons. This CDR3 region has 15 residues. This chain connects TRBV21-1 to TRBJ2-7; TRBD2 was called by the table and not checked on the DNA. TRBV21-1 is given as a pseudogene. The sequence derives from a human donor in good health. Some libraries in this study had Jurkat cell RNA spiked in. The sequenced sample was naive CD8+ T cells from blood, with Jurkat cell RNA spiked in. The subset: FACS-sorted CD8+CD4-CCR7+CD45RA+ naive T cells. The CDR3: CASSPAGGMIREVGF. CDR3 bases: TGTGCCAGCAGCCCGGCGGGCGGGATGATTCGGGAGGTGGGCTTC.